The 11 T cell receptor beta chains reported below all come from one sample, sequenced in a study of blood T cell repertoires in COVID-19. TCRdb's table, derived via immunoSEQ multiplex PCR, lists solely in-frame clones and lacks some. Here the sample spans 150,000 or so clones, 82% being singletons. The sample was peripheral blood. These receptors originate from a woman in her 70s with acute or convalescent COVID-19.

J is TRBJ1-1 and V is TRBV28; 7 bases agree with TRBD1. Trimming cost V 6 bases and J 4 bases; bases outside gene matches: 8. There are 14 residues in the CDR3. Germline values: CDR1 MDHEN, CDR2 SYDVKM. The CDR3 spells CASRATGVATEAFF. In DNA form, the CDR3 reads TGTGCCAGCAGAGCAACAGGGGTGGCCACTGAAGCTTTCTTT.

The V and J genes are TRBV18 and TRBJ1-1, with 10 bases that match TRBD1. In germline, CDR1 is KGHSH, CDR2 LQKENI. The CDR3 is 17 residues long. The junction had 8 bases not matched to a gene; V was cut back by 0 bases and J by 4 bases. The CDR3 here is CASSPPSRQGAGTEAFF. DNA of the CDR3: TGTGCCAGCTCACCACCGAGCCGACAGGGGGCAGGCACTGAAGCTTTCTTT.

The count of this clone is one. The chain couples TRBV28 to TRBJ2-1, with unresolved D. The CDR3 is 10 residues long. Germline CDR1 MDHEN, CDR2 SYDVKM. Trimming removed 8 bases at V and 9 bases at J, with 8 bases between. The CDR3 DNA sequence: TGTGCCAGCCGCAGTGGTGAGCAGTTCTTC. Translation gives CASRSGEQFF.

The chain uses TRBV6-5 and TRBJ2-1; 7 positions match TRBD1. The junction had 4 bases not matched to a gene; V was cut back by 5 bases and J by 0 bases. This CDR3 has 15 amino acids. Germline V gene lookup returns CDR1 MNHEY and CDR2 SVGAGI. Written as DNA, the CDR3 is TGTGCCAGCAGTAACCACAGGGGCTCCTACAATGAGCAGTTCTTC. Its translation is CASSNHRGSYNEQFF.

This chain joins TRBV7-9 and TRBJ2-3; tentative D call: TRBD2 (7 bases). Germline CDR1 and CDR2: SEHNR and FQNEAQ (reference sequence). The CDR3 totals 15 residues. V lost 6 bases and J 0 bases, leaving 13 bases between the germline ends. The CDR3 coding sequence is TGTGCCAGCAGTTCGCGGGGGCCCAGCACAGATACGCAGTATTTT. Residues: CASSSRGPSTDTQYF.

This clone was observed once. V usage is TRBV10-3 and J usage is TRBJ2-2; 9 bases are shared with TRBD2. Germline-derived CDR1 and CDR2 are ENHRY and SYGVKD. The CDR3 has 17 residues. The V and J ends lost 10 bases and 7 bases, in that order; junction bases with no gene match: 19. CDR3 DNA sequence: TGTGCCACGGACGGTGGTAGCGGGGGACTTGGGGGCGGGGAGCTGTTTTTT. It translates to CATDGGSGGLGGGELFF.

This clone was observed a single time. The chain uses TRBV6-5 and TRBJ1-5, with D perhaps TRBD1 (5 bases). The CDR3 sequence is 13 residues long. Germline assignment: CDR1 MNHEY and CDR2 SVGAGI. With 6 bases removed from V and 3 bases from J, the gap between germline ends came to 9 bases. CDR3 in amino acids: CASSDRNNQPQHF. CDR3 coding DNA: TGTGCCAGCAGCGACAGAAACAATCAGCCCCAGCATTTT.

The rearrangement uses TRBV12-3 or TRBV12-4 and TRBJ2-7; a possible D gene is TRBD1 (6 bases). Trimming removed 6 bases from V and 6 bases from J, with 12 bases in between. This CDR3 is built from 12 residues. DNA of the CDR3: TGTGCCAGCAGAGGAAGGGGGATCGAGCAGTACTTC. It specifies CASRGRGIEQYF.

This clone came up once. This rearrangement joins TRBV5-6 to TRBJ2-1; 11 bases align to TRBD2. CDR3 length: 16 amino acids. V dropped 4 bases and J dropped 2; count of bases not matched to a gene: 5. Per the germline V gene, CDR1 is SGHDT and CDR2 is YYEEEE. CDR3 loop: CASSPAGLAAYNEQFF. CDR3 nucleotide sequence: TGTGCCAGCAGCCCCGCGGGACTAGCGGCCTACAATGAGCAGTTCTTC.

The J gene is TRBJ2-1, the V gene TRBV30, with a tentative D call TRBD2 (6 bases). Germline CDR1 reads GTSNPN; CDR2 reads SVGIG (reference sequence). CDR3 length: 14 amino acids. Trimming left V 3 bases short and J 6 bases short, with 15 bases between. DNA for the CDR3: TGTGCCTGGAGGTCAGCGGGTAGTGCCAATGAGCAGTTCTTC. Amino acids: CAWRSAGSANEQFF.

This clone was observed a single time. The chain uses TRBV27 and TRBJ1-2; 7 positions match TRBD1. V dropped 5 bases and J dropped 2; count of bases not matched to a gene: 5. This CDR3 has 14 residues. The germline CDR1 and CDR2 sequences are MNHEY and SMNVEV (reference sequence). In DNA, the CDR3 is TGTGCCAGCAGTGCCAACAGGGGAAACTATGGCTACACCTTC. Amino acids: CASSANRGNYGYTF.